These T cell receptor beta chains were read from a single sample in a study of metastatic and nonmetastatic thyroid tumors. TCRdb re-analyzed the PCR reads through MiXCR. The repertoire includes around 19,000 clones, around 11% of them detected once, and roughly 7.6% sits in the top ten. Sample: blood. These receptors all come from a female donor with papillary thyroid cancer or a benign thyroid nodule (not recorded which). Some clones in this sample may be carry-over from other donors' samples. Both conserved end residues are part of each CDR3. A D gene is named only where the DNA matches it firmly. Size is stated for part of the rows, as once, few or many counts, or as a class when the clone is expanded.

CDR3nt | CDR3aa | d_gene | v_gene | abundance | j_gene
TGTGCCAGCCAACCGGGACTAGCGCTTCAAACCAATGAGCAGTTCTTC | CASQPGLALQTNEQFF | TRBD2 | TRBV6-1 | . | TRBJ2-1
TGTGCCACCATGGGCGGGTTCTTGAACACCGGGGAGCTGTTTTTT | CATMGGFLNTGELFF | . | TRBV24-1 | . | TRBJ2-2
TGCGCCAGCAGCTCCCGGGACAGGCGGTACGAGCAGTACTTC | CASSSRDRRYEQYF | TRBD1 | TRBV5-1 | many | TRBJ2-7
TGTGCCAGCAGTTTAGAGACTAGCGGGAGGGCCCGGGGAGTGCAGTTCTTC | CASSLETSGRARGVQFF | TRBD2 | TRBV12-3/TRBV12-4 | few | TRBJ2-1
TGTGCCAGCAAAAACACCCGCGATAGCGGGTTACAATACAATGAGCAGTTCTTC | CASKNTRDSGLQYNEQFF | TRBD2 | TRBV6-2/TRBV6-3 | many | TRBJ2-1
TGTGACAGCAGTGACTCCCTTGGGCCATCCTACGAGCAGTACTTC | CDSSDSLGPSYEQYF | . | TRBV6-4 | few | TRBJ2-7
TGTGCCAGCAGCCCTCGGGGAGAGGTGTTCTTC | CASSPRGEVFF | . | TRBV5-5 | many | TRBJ2-1
TGTGCCAGCAGTTGGGGACAGGGGTTAGCCGGGGAGCTGTTTTTT | CASSWGQGLAGELFF | TRBD1 | TRBV27 | medium-sized | TRBJ2-2
TGTGCCAGCAGTTACCTCGGGGGCGACTATGGCTACACCTTC | CASSYLGGDYGYTF | . | TRBV28 | medium-sized | TRBJ1-2
TGTGCCAGCAGTTACTCGGGGGGTAATGAAATCCTGTTTTTT | CASSYSGGNEILFF | . | TRBV6-5 | once | TRBJ1-4
TGTGCCAGCAGCCAGGGGGGAGTGAGCGAGCAGTACTTC | CASSQGGVSEQYF | . | TRBV5-5 | many | TRBJ2-7
TGTGCCAGCAGACCCTATAGTCGGGGACCCGGGGAGCAATACTTC | CASRPYSRGPGEQYF | . | TRBV28 | few | TRBJ2-7
TGTGCCAGCAGTTCCCGGGACGTGTCCTACGAGCAGTACTTC | CASSSRDVSYEQYF | . | TRBV28 | medium-sized | TRBJ2-7
TGCGCCAGCAGCCAAGGGGAGGGCCCAGGTGAAAAACTGTTTTTT | CASSQGEGPGEKLFF | . | TRBV4-3 | few | TRBJ1-4
TGTGCCAGCAGCCAACTAACCGGGACTAGCTCCTACGAGCAGTACTTC | CASSQLTGTSSYEQYF | TRBD2 | TRBV14 | many | TRBJ2-7